This T cell receptor (beta chain) was retrieved from a study of Ad26.COV2.S vaccination and SARS-CoV-2 variants. Method: immunoSEQ multiplex PCR; TCRdb's copy keeps in-frame clones and lacks some. Of 300,000 to 450,000 clones listed, 70% to 90% were seen once; the top ten hold around 3%. This CDR3 has 14 amino acids. Germline-derived CDR1 and CDR2 are MNHNS and SASEGT. The V end lost 2 bases, the J end lost 8 bases, and 14 bases lay between the germline ends. The treatment is: some 20 received Ad26.COV2.S at low or high dose, single or two shots; several received placebo; per-sample allocation not given. Collection of the samples took place on day 63 after the first injection of vaccine or placebo.

Sequenced here: peripheral blood, sampled in a trial of Ad26.COV2.S vaccine versus placebo. The sequence came from a person between 18 and 65 years old who received the Ad26.COV2.S COVID-19 vaccine or a placebo. The chain uses TRBV6-1 and TRBJ2-3; TRBD1 or TRBD2 may be the D gene (5 bases each). The CDR3 sequence is CASSELAGRATQYF. In DNA form, the CDR3 reads TGTGCCAGCAGTGAACTCGCAGGGCGGGCTACGCAGTATTTT.